Here is one TCR beta chain with its context. Its antigen remains unknown. This sample was taken from a study of CXCR3-negative and CXCR3-positive naive CD8 T cells. Study-level findings and limits: Naive subsets were similarly diverse, while memory CD8+ repertoires were much less diverse. Naive cells positive for CXCR3 carried more hydrophobic TRB CDR3s than CXCR3-negative ones. Similar TRBV-TRBJ usage characterized naive CXCR3-negative and CXCR3-positive cells; memory cells differed.

5' RACE with UMI labels generated the TRB cDNA libraries. TCRdb reprocessed the 5' RACE reads and keeps a single row for each CDR3 protein, giving no DNA. The sample totals 140,000 to 150,000 distinct CDR3 sequences. The CDR3 covers 17 residues. Germline assignment: CDR1 LGHDT and CDR2 YNNKEL (reference sequence). The source of this sequence is a human donor in good health. Some clones in this sample may be carry-over from other donors' samples. This chain joins TRBV3-1 and TRBJ2-2; the TCRdb D gene call, TRBD1, has no DNA to confirm it. Sequencing input: naive CXCR3+ CD8+ T cells from blood. The subset denotes: CD45RO-CCR7+CD27+CD95- naive CD8+ T cells expressing CXCR3 (TNR3+). The CDR3: CASSPRGPPANTGELFF.